A few counts support the clone carrying this T cell receptor beta chain. Its target is unknown. An end of the junction does not agree with germline; a read error may underlie this. TCRdb used MiXCR to reprocess the RT-PCR reads, holding one entry per CDR3 protein. The sample carries about 570,000 distinct CDR3 sequences, around 11% recorded once. The data were taken from a study of response to subunit inactivated influenza vaccine. Study conclusions and caveats: There was a suggestion from the authors that each seasonal influenza vaccination recruits few new T cells.

CDR3 length equals 17 residues. Per the germline V gene, CDR1 is SGHDN and CDR2 is FVKESK. These data also featured in a second study, about T cells expressing NK-cell markers. That source reports: The TCR beta cDNA came from 5'RACE template switching with UMIs. The sequencing cohort of eight donors included seven HCMV-seropositive individuals and one seronegative individual. The study found these clonotypes also leading the CD3+CD56-NKG2C+ fraction in several donors.

This chain connects TRBV14 to TRBJ2-5; 9 bases match TRBD1. The clonotype comes from a man in his fifties who received an inactivated influenza vaccine. The material sequenced was PBMCs from blood, taken on the day of vaccination. The CDR3 sequence is CASNQHRGQILSETQYF. The CDR3 nucleotides read TGTGCCAGCAACCAACACAGGGGGCAGATTTTGTCGGAGACCCAGTACTTC.